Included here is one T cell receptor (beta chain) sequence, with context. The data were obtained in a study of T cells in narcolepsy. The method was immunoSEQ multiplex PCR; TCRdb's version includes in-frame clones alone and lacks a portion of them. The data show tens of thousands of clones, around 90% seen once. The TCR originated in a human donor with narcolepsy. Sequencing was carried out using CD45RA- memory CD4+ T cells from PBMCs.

CDR3 region: CASSGSDRVNGYTF. The CDR3 nucleotides read TGTGCCAGCAGTGGGAGCGACAGGGTGAATGGCTACACCTTC. The chain uses TRBV28 and TRBJ1-2, with 7 positions matching TRBD1. V lost 5 bases to trimming and J lost 6 bases; unmatched junction nucleotides: 9. This CDR3 contains 14 residues. The germline V gene has CDR1 MDHEN and CDR2 SYDVKM.